The next 22 T cell receptor beta chains were all read from a single sample in a study of blood T cell repertoires in COVID-19. Profiled with immunoSEQ multiplex PCR; TCRdb holds only in-frame clones, not every one. The sample yields more than 300,000 clones, around four fifths seen once. Sequenced material: PBMCs or T cells enriched from blood (not recorded which). The receptors derive from a woman aged 50 to 65 who had recovered from COVID-19.

The genes are TRBV5-1 and TRBJ1-2; 7 bases line up with TRBD1. The trim removed 3 bases at V and 4 bases at J, leaving 6 bases unmatched. The CDR3 runs to 14 residues. Germline V gene lookup returns CDR1 SGHRS and CDR2 YFSETQ. The chain's CDR3 is CASSSGGQAYGYTF. CDR3 bases: TGCGCCAGCAGCTCCGGCGGACAGGCCTATGGCTACACCTTC.

The chain has TRBV9 and TRBJ1-1, with D possibly being TRBD1 (6 bases). Germline values: CDR1 SGDLS, CDR2 YYNGEE. V lost 0 bases and J lost 0, with 15 bases in between. The CDR3 sequence is 17 residues long. The CDR3, as DNA: TGTGCCAGCAGCGTAGGGGACGGGAGGGGGATGAACACTGAAGCTTTCTTT. This gives the protein CASSVGDGRGMNTEAFF.

This clone appeared once. The rearrangement joins TRBV9 to TRBJ1-3, with unresolved D. V was trimmed by 2 bases and J by 3 bases, leaving 3 bases between them. Germline CDR1 reads SGDLS; CDR2 reads YYNGEE. This CDR3 comprises 12 residues. CDR3 amino acids: CASSVYGNTIYF. As DNA, the CDR3 is TGTGCCAGCAGCGTGTATGGAAACACCATATATTTT. Filled out from reference TRBV9 and TRBJ1-3, the complete variable domain reads DSGVTQTPKHLITATGQRVTLRCSPRSGDLSVYWYQQSLDQGLQFLIQYYNGEERAKGNILERFSAQQFPDLHSELNLSSLELGDSALYFCASSVYGNTIYFGEGSWLTVV.

The chain links TRBV11-1 to TRBJ2-6, with D tentatively TRBD1 (5 bases). CDR1 and CDR2 (germline): SGHAT, FQDESV (reference sequence). Deletions cut 5 bases from V and 4 bases from J, with 12 bases between. The CDR3 has 15 amino acids. DNA of the CDR3: TGTGCCAGCAGCACCGACAGCAGGGGGGCCAACGTCCTGACTTTC. It yields the protein CASSTDSRGANVLTF.

This chain's CDR3 is CGVTTQGYGYTF. The CDR3 region has the DNA TGTGGCGTCACGACACAGGGATATGGCTACACCTTC. The J gene is TRBJ1-2, the V gene TRBV30; a possible D gene is TRBD1 (6 bases). This CDR3 region has 12 residues. Germline V CDR1 and CDR2: GTSNPN, SVGIG (reference sequence).

This chain joins TRBV27 and TRBJ1-2, with D tentatively TRBD1 (5 bases). Trimming pared 2 bases from V and 8 bases from J, leaving 15 bases between. The germline V gene encodes CDR1 MNHEY and CDR2 SMNVEV (reference sequence). The CDR3 sequence is 14 residues long. This CDR3 reads CASSLGQGGGGYTF. CDR3 DNA sequence: TGTGCCAGCAGTTTAGGGCAGGGAGGTGGCGGCTACACCTTC.

The chain employs TRBV13 and TRBJ2-5; D may be TRBD2 (7 bases). CDR1 and CDR2 (germline): PRHDT, FYEKMQ (reference sequence). The CDR3 is 14 residues long. V was trimmed by 5 bases and J by 4 bases, leaving 14 bases between them. The CDR3 spells CASSPKGGLETQYF. The CDR3 coding sequence is TGTGCCAGCAGCCCTAAGGGGGGGCTAGAGACCCAGTACTTC. Full variable domain (rest looked up from reference TRBV13 and TRBJ2-5): AAGVIQSPRHLIKEKRETATLKCYPIPRHDTVYWYQQGPGQDPQFLISFYEKMQSDKGSIPDRFSAQQFSDYHSELNMSSLELGDSALYFCASSPKGGLETQYFGPGTRLLVL.

The chain recombines TRBV27 with TRBJ2-7, with TRBD2 matching over 12 bases. Germline V CDR1 and CDR2: MNHEY, SMNVEV (reference sequence). The V and J ends lost 2 bases and 3 bases, in that order; junction bases with no gene match: 2. The CDR3 consists of 15 residues. CDR3 loop: CASSLRLAGVYEQYF. CDR3 nucleotide sequence: TGTGCCAGCAGTTTACGACTAGCGGGGGTCTACGAGCAGTACTTC.

The V call is TRBV6-2 or TRBV6-3, the J call TRBJ2-1; D may be TRBD2 (6 bases). CDR1 is MNHEY, CDR2 SVGEGT, per germline. V was shortened by 2 bases and J by 6 bases, with 14 bases between the two germline ends. CDR3 length equals 15 residues. Here the CDR3 DNA reads TGTGCCAGCAGTTACGGGGGAGGTTCTCGCAATGAGCAGTTCTTC. Translated: CASSYGGGSRNEQFF.

This clone was observed a single time. The chain uses TRBV7-9 and TRBJ1-2; 7 nucleotides align to TRBD1. CDR1 is SEHNR, CDR2 FQNEAQ, per germline (reference sequence). After removal of 8 bases from V and 7 bases from J, the junction contained 7 bases not matched to a gene. This CDR3 spans 12 amino acids. CDR3 bases: TGTGCCAGCCAACAAAACAGGGGTGGCTACACCTTC. Amino acids: CASQQNRGGYTF.

The chain joins TRBV29-1 to TRBJ1-5; D unresolved. The CDR3 has 13 amino acids. V dropped 4 bases and J dropped 2 bases, with 9 bases sitting between them. CDR1 and CDR2 (germline): SQVTM, ANQGSEA. DNA for the CDR3: TGCAGCGTTGCCAGCGAACGCAATCAGCCCCAGCATTTT. The encoded protein is CSVASERNQPQHF.

V and J are TRBV5-1 and TRBJ2-7; a weak D match, TRBD1 (5 bases). In germline, CDR1 is SGHRS, CDR2 YFSETQ. This CDR3 has 14 amino acids. V shed 0 bases and J shed 5 bases, with 12 bases lying between them. CDR3 sequence reads: CASSLESGFHEQYF. The DNA of the CDR3 is TGCGCCAGCAGCTTGGAGTCAGGGTTCCACGAGCAGTACTTC.

The chain couples TRBV6-2 or TRBV6-3 to TRBJ1-2; D is perhaps TRBD1 (5 bases). Germline CDR1 is MNHEY and CDR2 is SVGEGT. The CDR3 loop spans 17 amino acids. Trimming took 4 bases from V and 6 from J, leaving 24 bases between them. The CDR3: CASSSGTMTVVTDGYTF. CDR3 nucleotides: TGTGCCAGCAGTTCCGGAACCATGACAGTCGTTACTGATGGCTACACCTTC.

CDR3 amino acids: CASSYWGQLNSPLHF. CDR3 sequence (DNA): TGTGCCAGCAGTTACTGGGGACAGCTTAATTCACCCCTCCACTTT. The chain recombines TRBV6-5 with TRBJ1-6, with TRBD1 matching over 7 bases. CDR1 MNHEY and CDR2 SVGAGI come from the germline V gene. CDR3 length: 15 amino acids. Germline trimming cut 1 base from V and 6 bases from J; bases unmatched to any gene: 3.

The rearrangement links TRBV6-5 to TRBJ1-3; a weak D match, TRBD1 (5 bases). The CDR3 is 13 amino acids. CDR1 MNHEY and CDR2 SVGAGI come from the germline V gene. The ends were cut back, 10 bases at V and 0 bases at J, with 10 bases in the middle. The CDR3, as DNA: TGTGCCACCAGACAGCTCTCTGGAAACACCATATATTTT. Protein product: CATRQLSGNTIYF.

J is TRBJ1-2 and V is TRBV19; TRBD1 is a possible D gene (5 bases). The length of the CDR3 is 14 residues. Germline CDR1 reads LNHDA; CDR2 reads SQIVND (reference sequence). Trimming took off 2 bases at V and 4 bases at J, with 11 bases between the two ends. Here the CDR3 DNA reads TGTGCCAGTAGTATACAGGGTTTCAGCTATGGCTACACCTTC. It translates to CASSIQGFSYGYTF.

The V and J genes are TRBV9 and TRBJ2-2; weak D call: TRBD1 (6 bases). The germline gives CDR1 SGDLS, CDR2 YYNGEE. CDR3 size: 15 residues. Trimming took 3 bases from V and 6 from J, leaving 15 bases between them. CDR3 nucleotides: TGTGCCAGCAGCGCGCCCAGGGGTCTTTCCGGGGAGCTGTTTTTT. Protein: CASSAPRGLSGELFF.

This rearrangement joins TRBV6-1 to TRBJ1-5; D not resolved. Per germline, CDR1 MNHNS and CDR2 SASEGT. Trimming left V 0 bases short and J 8 bases short, with 20 bases between. CDR3 length: 17 amino acids. In DNA, the CDR3 is TGTGCCAGCAGTGAAGCGCTTCTTGGCAGTTGGTTTGAGCCCCAGCATTTT. Protein product: CASSEALLGSWFEPQHF.

The CDR3: CASRAGTSGRAPYNEQFF. As DNA, the CDR3 is TGTGCCAGCAGAGCCGGGACTAGCGGGAGAGCACCCTACAATGAGCAGTTCTTC. This sequence joins TRBV2 and TRBJ2-1; 14 bases line up with TRBD2. Germline values: CDR1 SNHLY, CDR2 FYNNEI. The CDR3 runs to 18 residues. V trimming: 6 bases; J trimming: 2 bases; junction bases outside the gene matches: 9.

The rearrangement links TRBV4-3 to TRBJ2-2; no definite D call. Germline V CDR1 and CDR2: LGHNA, YSLEER. Trimming removed 2 bases at V and 6 bases at J, with 10 bases between. The CDR3 sequence is 14 residues long. This CDR3 is CASSQSSRSGELFF. Written as DNA, the CDR3 is TGCGCCAGCAGCCAATCCTCACGGTCCGGGGAGCTGTTTTTT.

The chain links TRBV30 to TRBJ1-5; 7 bases map to TRBD1. With V trimmed by 5 bases and J by 1 base, 5 bases remained unmatched. The CDR3 runs 14 residues. CDR1 GTSNPN and CDR2 SVGIG come from the germline V gene (reference sequence). CDR3 bases: TGTGCCTGGGGAGCCAGGGGGAGCAATCAGCCCCAGCATTTT. Encoded protein: CAWGARGSNQPQHF. The full variable domain, its missing parts supplied by reference TRBV30 and TRBJ1-5, is SQTIHQWPATLVQPVGSPLSLECTVEGTSNPNLYWYRQAAGRGLQLLFYSVGIGQISSEVPQNLSASRPQDRQFILSSKKLLLSDSGFYLCAWGARGSNQPQHFGDGTRLSIL.

The chain has TRBV4-2 and TRBJ1-3; the match to TRBD1 covers 8 bases. The V segment lost 0 bases and the J segment 2 bases; nucleotides outside the gene matches: 3. This CDR3 has 16 amino acids. The V gene's germline CDR1 is LGHNA and CDR2 YNFKEQ. The CDR3 sequence is CASSQDQGATGNTIYF. The CDR3 DNA follows: TGTGCCAGCAGCCAAGATCAGGGGGCAACTGGAAACACCATATATTTT.